This TCR beta chain was obtained from a study of shared clonotypes between healthy human individuals. In the study overall: A donor's plate count was three for CD4 naive and three for CD4 memory; CD8 naive had two and CD8 memory one. Whole-study findings and limits: Specimens sampled were limited to blood, with tissue repertoires likely differing.

On this clone itself: Its antigen remains unknown. Within the sample, other DNA sequences also encode this same CDR3.

The repertoire was sequenced with immunoSEQ multiplex PCR; TCRdb's copy has only in-frame clones and lacks some. The profile covers about 530,000 clones, with 96% appearing a single time and 0.055% to 0.075% taken by the ten largest. This CDR3 region has 13 residues. Trimming at V came to 6 bases and at J to 2 bases, leaving 2 bases not matched to a gene. Germline CDR1 MDHEN, CDR2 SYDVKM. CD4+ cell separation produced CD45RA+ naive and CD45RA-negative memory subsets. This chain uses TRBV28 with TRBJ2-7, with 9 bases matching TRBD1. Material for sequencing was naive CD4+ T cells sorted from blood. As for subset: CD45RA+ positively selected. This TCR came from a woman in her 30s in good health. This chain's CDR3 is CASRGQGPYEQYF. The CDR3 DNA reads TGTGCCAGCAGGGGACAGGGTCCCTACGAGCAGTACTTC.